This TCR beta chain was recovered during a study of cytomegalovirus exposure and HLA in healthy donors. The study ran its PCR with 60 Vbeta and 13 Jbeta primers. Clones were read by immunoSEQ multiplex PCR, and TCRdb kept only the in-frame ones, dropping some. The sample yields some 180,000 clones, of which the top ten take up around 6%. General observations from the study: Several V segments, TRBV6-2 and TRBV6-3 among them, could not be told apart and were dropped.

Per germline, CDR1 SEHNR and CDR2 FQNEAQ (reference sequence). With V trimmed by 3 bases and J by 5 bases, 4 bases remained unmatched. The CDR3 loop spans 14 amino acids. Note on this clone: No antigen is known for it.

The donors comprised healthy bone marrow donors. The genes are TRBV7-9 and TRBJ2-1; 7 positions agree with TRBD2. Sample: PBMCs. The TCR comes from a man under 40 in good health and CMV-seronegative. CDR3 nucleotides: TGTGCCAGCAGCTTTGGACTAGATAACAATGAGCAGTTCTTC. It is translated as CASSFGLDNNEQFF.